This paragraph covers one TCR beta chain sequence. Original processing methods: Amplification of reference gene primers provided the estimated nucleated cell counts. The table came from immunoSEQ multiplex PCR; TCRdb's copy has only in-frame clones and leaves some out. V and J calls and clone size are those listed in that table; D and trimming were worked out from the DNA. The sample has about 250,000 clones, roughly 81% seen once. The V gene lost 6 bases and the J gene lost 0 bases, with 12 bases spanning the gap. Looked up from germline, CDR1 is MNHEY and CDR2 is SMNVEV (reference sequence). The CDR3 consists of 16 residues. The data are from a study of blood T cell repertoires in COVID-19. The wider study: The United States, Italy and Spain supplied acute and convalescent COVID-19 samples. T cells, B-cell-depleted T cells, or PBMCs provided the cDNA or gDNA that served as material.

V gene TRBV27 combines with J gene TRBJ2-6, with D maybe TRBD2 (5 bases). The specimen was peripheral blood. The source is a man aged 50-59 years with acute or convalescent COVID-19. CDR3 region: CASRLLGSSGANVLTF. The DNA for the CDR3 is TGTGCCAGCAGGCTACTAGGCAGCTCTGGGGCCAACGTCCTGACTTTC.